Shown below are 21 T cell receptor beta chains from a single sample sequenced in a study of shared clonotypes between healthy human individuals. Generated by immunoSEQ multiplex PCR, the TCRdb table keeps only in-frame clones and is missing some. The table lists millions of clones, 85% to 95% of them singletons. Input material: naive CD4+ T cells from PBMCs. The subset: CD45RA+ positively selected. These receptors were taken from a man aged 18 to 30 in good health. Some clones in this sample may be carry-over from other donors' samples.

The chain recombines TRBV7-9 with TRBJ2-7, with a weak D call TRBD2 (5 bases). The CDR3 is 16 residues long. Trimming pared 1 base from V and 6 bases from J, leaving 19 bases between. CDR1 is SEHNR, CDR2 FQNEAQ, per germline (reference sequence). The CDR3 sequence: CASSLGTQLVPSEQYF. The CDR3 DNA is TGTGCCAGCAGCTTAGGAACCCAACTAGTACCAAGCGAGCAGTACTTC.

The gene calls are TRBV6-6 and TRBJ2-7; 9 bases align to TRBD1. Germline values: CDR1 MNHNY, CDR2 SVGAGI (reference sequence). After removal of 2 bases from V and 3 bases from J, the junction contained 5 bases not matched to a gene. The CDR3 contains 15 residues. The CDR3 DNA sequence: TGTGCCAGCAGTTACCCCGGACAGGGGAACTACGAGCAGTACTTC. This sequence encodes CASSYPGQGNYEQYF.

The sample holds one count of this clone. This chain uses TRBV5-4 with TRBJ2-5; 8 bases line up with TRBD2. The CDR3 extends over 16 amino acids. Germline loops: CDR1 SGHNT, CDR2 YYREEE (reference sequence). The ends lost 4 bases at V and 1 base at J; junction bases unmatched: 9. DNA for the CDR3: TGTGCCAGCAGCCGAAGCGGGAGTGCAATCCAAGAGACCCAGTACTTC. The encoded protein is CASSRSGSAIQETQYF.

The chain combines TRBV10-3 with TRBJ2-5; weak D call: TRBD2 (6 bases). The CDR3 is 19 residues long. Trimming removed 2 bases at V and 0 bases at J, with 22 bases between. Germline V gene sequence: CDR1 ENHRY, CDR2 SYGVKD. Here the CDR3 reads CAISEPAYPGLTYQETQYF. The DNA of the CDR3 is TGTGCCATCAGTGAGCCGGCCTATCCGGGACTCACGTACCAAGAGACCCAGTACTTC.

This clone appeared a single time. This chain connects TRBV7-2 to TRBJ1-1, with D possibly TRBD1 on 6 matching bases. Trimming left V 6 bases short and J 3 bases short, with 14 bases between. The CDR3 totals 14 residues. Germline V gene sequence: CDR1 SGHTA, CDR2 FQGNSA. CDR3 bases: TGTGCCAGCAGAGGGGGTTGGGTGGACACTGAAGCTTTCTTT. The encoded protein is CASRGGWVDTEAFF.

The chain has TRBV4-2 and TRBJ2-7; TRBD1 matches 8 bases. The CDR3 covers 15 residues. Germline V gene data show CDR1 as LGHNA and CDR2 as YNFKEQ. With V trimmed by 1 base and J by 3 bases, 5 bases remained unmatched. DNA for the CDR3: TGTGCCAGCAGCCAAGGAGCAGGGGGCCTCTACGAGCAGTACTTC. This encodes CASSQGAGGLYEQYF.

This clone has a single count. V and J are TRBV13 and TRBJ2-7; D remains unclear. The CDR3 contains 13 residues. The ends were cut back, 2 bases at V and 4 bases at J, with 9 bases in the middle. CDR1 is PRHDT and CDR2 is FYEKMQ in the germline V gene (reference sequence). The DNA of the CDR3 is TGTGCCAGCAGCTTAACCCCGGAGTACGAGCAGTACTTC. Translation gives CASSLTPEYEQYF.

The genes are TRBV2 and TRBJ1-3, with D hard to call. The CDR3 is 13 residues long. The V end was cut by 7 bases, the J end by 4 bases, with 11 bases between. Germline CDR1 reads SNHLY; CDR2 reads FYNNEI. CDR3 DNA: TGTGCCAGCAAGTATGGACGGGGAAACACCATATATTTT. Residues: CASKYGRGNTIYF. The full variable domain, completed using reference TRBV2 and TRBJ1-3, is EPEVTQTPSHQVTQMGQEVILRCVPISNHLYFYWYRQILGQKVEFLVSFYNNEISEKSEIFDDQFSVERPDGSNFTLKIRSTKLEDSAMYFCASKYGRGNTIYFGEGSWLTVV.

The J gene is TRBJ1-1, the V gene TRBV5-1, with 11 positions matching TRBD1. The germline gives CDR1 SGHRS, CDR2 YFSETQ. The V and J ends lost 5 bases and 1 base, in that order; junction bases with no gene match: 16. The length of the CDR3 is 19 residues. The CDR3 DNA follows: TGCGCCAGCAGAAGCGTAGCTGAAGGACAGGGGGCTAAGAACACTGAAGCTTTCTTT. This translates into CASRSVAEGQGAKNTEAFF.

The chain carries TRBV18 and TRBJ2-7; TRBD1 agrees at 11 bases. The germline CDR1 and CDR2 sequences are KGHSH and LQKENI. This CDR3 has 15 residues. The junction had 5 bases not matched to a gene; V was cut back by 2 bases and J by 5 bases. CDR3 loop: CASSPGTGGGNEQYF. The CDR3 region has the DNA TGTGCCAGCTCACCAGGGACAGGGGGAGGCAACGAGCAGTACTTC. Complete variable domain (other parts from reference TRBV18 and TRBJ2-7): NAGVMQNPRHLVRRRGQEARLRCSPMKGHSHVYWYRQLPEEGLKFMVYLQKENIIDESGMPKERFSAEFPKEGPSILRIQQVVRGDSAAYFCASSPGTGGGNEQYFGPGTRLTVT.

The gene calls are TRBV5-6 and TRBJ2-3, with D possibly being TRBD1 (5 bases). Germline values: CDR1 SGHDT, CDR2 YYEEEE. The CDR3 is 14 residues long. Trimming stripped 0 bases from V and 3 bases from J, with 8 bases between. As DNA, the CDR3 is TGTGCCAGCAGCTTGGGTAGGACAACAGATACGCAGTATTTT. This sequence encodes CASSLGRTTDTQYF.

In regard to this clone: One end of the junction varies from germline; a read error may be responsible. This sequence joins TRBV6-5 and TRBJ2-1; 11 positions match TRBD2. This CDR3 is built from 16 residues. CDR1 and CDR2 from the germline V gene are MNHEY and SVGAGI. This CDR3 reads CASSYRGTSGLLERFF. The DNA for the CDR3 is TGTGCCAGCAGTTACCGCGGGACTAGCGGACTTCTTGAGCGGTTCTTC.

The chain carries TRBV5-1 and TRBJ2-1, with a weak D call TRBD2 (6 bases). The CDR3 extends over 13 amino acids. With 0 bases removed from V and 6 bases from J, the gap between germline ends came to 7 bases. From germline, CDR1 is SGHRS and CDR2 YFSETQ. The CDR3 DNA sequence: TGCGCCAGCAGCTTGGGGAGGGCCAATGAGCAGTTCTTC. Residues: CASSLGRANEQFF.

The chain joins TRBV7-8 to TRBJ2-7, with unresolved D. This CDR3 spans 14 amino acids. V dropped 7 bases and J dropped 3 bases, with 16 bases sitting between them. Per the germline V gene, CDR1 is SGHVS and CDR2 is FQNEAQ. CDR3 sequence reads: CASTVRVRIYEQYF. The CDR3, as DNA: TGTGCCAGCACCGTTCGGGTTAGAATCTACGAGCAGTACTTC. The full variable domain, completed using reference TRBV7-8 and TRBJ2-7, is GAGVSQSPRYKVAKRGQDVALRCDPISGHVSLFWYQQALGQGPEFLTYFQNEAQLDKSGLPSDRFFAERPEGSVSTLKIQRTQQEDSAVYLCASTVRVRIYEQYFGPGTRLTVT.

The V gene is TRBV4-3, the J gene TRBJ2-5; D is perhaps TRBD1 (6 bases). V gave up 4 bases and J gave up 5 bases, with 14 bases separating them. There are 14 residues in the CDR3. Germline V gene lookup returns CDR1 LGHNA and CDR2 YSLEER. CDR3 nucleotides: TGCGCCAGCAGCCGACAAGATCAGGGGGAGACCCAGTACTTC. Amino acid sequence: CASSRQDQGETQYF.

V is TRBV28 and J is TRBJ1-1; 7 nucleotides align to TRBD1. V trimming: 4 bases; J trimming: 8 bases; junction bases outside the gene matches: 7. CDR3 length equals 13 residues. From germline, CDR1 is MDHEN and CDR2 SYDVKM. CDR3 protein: CASSSGQVREAFF. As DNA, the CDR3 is TGTGCCAGCAGTTCCGGACAGGTTAGGGAAGCTTTCTTT.

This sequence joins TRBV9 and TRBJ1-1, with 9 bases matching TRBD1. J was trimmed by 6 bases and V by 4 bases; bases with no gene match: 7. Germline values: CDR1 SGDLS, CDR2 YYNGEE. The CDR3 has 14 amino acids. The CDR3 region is CASSPDRGFSEAFF. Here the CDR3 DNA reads TGTGCCAGCAGCCCAGACAGGGGGTTTTCTGAAGCTTTCTTT.

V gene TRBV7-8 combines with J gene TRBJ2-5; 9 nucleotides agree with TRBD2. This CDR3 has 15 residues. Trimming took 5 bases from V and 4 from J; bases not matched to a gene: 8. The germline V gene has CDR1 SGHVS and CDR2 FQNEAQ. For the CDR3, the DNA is TGTGCCAGCAGCCCCGCGGGAGGGCCGGGAGAGACCCAGTACTTC. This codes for CASSPAGGPGETQYF.

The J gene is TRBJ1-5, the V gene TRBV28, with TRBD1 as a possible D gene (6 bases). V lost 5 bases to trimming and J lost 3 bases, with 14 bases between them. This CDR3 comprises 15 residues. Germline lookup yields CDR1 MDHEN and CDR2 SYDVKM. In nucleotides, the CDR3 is TGTGCCAGCAGTCCTTACAGGGTTCCCAATCAGCCCCAGCATTTT. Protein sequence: CASSPYRVPNQPQHF. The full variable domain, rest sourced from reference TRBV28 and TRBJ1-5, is DVKVTQSSRYLVKRTGEKVFLECVQDMDHENMFWYRQDPGLGLRLIYFSYDVKMKEKGDIPEGYSVSREKKERFSLILESASTNQTSMYLCASSPYRVPNQPQHFGDGTRLSIL.

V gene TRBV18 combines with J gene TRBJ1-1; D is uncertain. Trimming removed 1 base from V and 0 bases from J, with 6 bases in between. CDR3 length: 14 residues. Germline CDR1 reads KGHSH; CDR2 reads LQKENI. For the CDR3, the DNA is TGTGCCAGCTCACCACGGAATATGAACACTGAAGCTTTCTTT. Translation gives CASSPRNMNTEAFF.

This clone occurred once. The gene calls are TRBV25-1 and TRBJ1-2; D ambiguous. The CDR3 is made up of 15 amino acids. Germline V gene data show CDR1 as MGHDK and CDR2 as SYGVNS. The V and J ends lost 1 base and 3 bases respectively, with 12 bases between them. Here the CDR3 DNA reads TGTGCCAGCAGTGAATCTCGGGGAGCTGACTATGGCTACACCTTC. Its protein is CASSESRGADYGYTF.